This T cell receptor beta chain was sequenced during a study of T cells in Graves' hyperthyroidism and ophthalmopathy. In this sample, this clonotype turned up many times. What it binds is not known. This CDR3 has 15 amino acids. Trimming left V 2 bases short and J 5 bases short, with 13 bases between. Germline values: CDR1 MDHEN, CDR2 SYDVKM. Whole-study results and caveats: Blood also carried most thyroid clonotypes expanded above 0.001.

From more than 8 ml of fresh peripheral blood, PBMCs were isolated. RNA transcripts were the template for amplifying TCR beta CDR3 regions. The TCR CDR3 first-round RT-PCR relied on the HTBI primer set. TCRdb recomputed calls from the multiplex PCR reads with MiXCR, one row per CDR3 protein. The data show 250,000 to 300,000 distinct CDR3 sequences, with less than 15% seen just once and around 7.9% held by the top ten. This chain joins TRBV28 and TRBJ1-5, with D unclear. The sequence was obtained from a young woman with Graves' hyperthyroidism that later progressed to Graves' ophthalmopathy. The specimen sequenced was blood. The CDR3 region is CASSLMGSIDQPQHF. The CDR3 DNA sequence: TGTGCCAGCAGTTTAATGGGGTCAATCGATCAGCCCCAGCATTTT.